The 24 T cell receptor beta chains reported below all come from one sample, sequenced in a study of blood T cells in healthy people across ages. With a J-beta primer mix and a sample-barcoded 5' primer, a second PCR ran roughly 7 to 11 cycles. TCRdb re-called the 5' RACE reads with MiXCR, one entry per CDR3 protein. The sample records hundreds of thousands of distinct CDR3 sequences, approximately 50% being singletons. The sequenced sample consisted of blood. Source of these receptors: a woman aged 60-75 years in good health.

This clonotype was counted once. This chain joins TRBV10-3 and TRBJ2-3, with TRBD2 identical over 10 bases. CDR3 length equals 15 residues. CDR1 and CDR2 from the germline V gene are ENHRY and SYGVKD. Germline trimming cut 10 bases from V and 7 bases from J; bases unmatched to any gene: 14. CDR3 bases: TGTGCCACCCTCGTAACGGCTAGCGGGAGAAATACGCAGTATTTT. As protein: CATLVTASGRNTQYF.

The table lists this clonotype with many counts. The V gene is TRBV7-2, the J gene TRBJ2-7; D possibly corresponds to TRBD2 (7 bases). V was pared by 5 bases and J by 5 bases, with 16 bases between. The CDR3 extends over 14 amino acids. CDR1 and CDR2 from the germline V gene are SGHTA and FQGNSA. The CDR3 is CASSRGGGFHEQYF. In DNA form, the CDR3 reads TGTGCCAGCAGCCGAGGGGGGGGATTCCACGAGCAGTACTTC.

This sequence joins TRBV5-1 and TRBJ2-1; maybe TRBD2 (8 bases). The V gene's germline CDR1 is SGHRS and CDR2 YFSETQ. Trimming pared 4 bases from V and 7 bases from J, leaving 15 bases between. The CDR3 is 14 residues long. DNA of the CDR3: TGCGCCAGCAGCGCAGGGGGACTAGGTAATGAGCAGTTCTTC. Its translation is CASSAGGLGNEQFF.

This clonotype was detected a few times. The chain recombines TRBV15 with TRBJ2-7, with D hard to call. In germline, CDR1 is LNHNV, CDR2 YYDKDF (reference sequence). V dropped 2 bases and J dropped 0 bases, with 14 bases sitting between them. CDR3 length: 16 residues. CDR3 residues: CATSRMLVMSSYEQYF. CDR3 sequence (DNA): TGTGCCACCAGCAGAATGCTAGTAATGAGCTCCTACGAGCAGTACTTC.

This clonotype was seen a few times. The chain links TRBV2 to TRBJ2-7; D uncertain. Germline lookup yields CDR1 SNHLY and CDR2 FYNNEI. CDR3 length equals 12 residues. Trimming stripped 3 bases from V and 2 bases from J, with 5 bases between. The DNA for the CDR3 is TGTGCCAGCAGTGATTTTGCCTACGAGCAGTACTTC. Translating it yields CASSDFAYEQYF.

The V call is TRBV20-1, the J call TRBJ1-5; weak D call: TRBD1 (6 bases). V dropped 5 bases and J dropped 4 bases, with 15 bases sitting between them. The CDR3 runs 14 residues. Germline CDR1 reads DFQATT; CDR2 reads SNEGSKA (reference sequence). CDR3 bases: TGCAGTGCTCTTCAGGGGAGGGAAAATCAGCCCCAGCATTTT. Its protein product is CSALQGRENQPQHF.

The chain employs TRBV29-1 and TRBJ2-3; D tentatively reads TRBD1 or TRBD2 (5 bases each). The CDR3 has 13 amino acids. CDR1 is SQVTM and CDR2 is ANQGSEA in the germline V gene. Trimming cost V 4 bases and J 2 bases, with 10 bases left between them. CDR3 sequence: CSVAGTYTDTQYF. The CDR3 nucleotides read TGCAGCGTTGCCGGGACCTACACAGATACGCAGTATTTT.

CDR3 nucleotide sequence: TGTGCCATCAGTGAGTGGAGGGCGGGGAACACTGAAGCTTTCTTT. It codes for CAISEWRAGNTEAFF. V is TRBV10-3 and J is TRBJ1-1; no clear D. CDR1 and CDR2 from the germline V gene are ENHRY and SYGVKD. This CDR3 has 15 residues. V gave up 1 base and J gave up 1 base, with 10 bases separating them.

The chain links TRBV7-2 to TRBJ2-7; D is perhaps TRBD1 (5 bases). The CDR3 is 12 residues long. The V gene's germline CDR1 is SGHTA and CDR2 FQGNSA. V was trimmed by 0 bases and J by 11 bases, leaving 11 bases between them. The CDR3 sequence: CASSLAGREEYF. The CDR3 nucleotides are TGTGCCAGCAGCTTAGCGGGCAGGGAAGAGTACTTC. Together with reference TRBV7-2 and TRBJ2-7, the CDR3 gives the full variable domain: GAGVSQSPSNKVTEKGKDVELRCDPISGHTALYWYRQSLGQGLEFLIYFQGNSAPDKSGLPSDRFSAERTGGSVSTLTIQRTQQEDSAVYLCASSLAGREEYFGPGTRLTVT.

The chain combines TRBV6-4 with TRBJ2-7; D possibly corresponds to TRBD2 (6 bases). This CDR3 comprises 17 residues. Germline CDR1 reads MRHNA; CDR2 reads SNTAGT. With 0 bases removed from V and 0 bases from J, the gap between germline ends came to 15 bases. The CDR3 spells CASSDSKSSGHSYEQYF. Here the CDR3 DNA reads TGTGCCAGCAGTGACTCGAAATCAAGCGGGCACTCCTACGAGCAGTACTTC.

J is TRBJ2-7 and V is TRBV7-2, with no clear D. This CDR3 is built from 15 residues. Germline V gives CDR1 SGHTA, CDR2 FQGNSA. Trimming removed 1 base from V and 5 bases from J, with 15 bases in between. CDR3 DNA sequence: TGTGCCAGCAGCTTAGGCGTGGTGGGTAGGGACGAGCAGTACTTC. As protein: CASSLGVVGRDEQYF.

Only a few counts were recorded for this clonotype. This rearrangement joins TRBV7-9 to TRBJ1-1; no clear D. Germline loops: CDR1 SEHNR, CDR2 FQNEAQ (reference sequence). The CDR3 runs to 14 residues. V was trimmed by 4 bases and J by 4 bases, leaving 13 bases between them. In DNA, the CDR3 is TGTGCCAGCAGCTCCGGGCCCGAGGCCACTGAAGCTTTCTTT. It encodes CASSSGPEATEAFF.

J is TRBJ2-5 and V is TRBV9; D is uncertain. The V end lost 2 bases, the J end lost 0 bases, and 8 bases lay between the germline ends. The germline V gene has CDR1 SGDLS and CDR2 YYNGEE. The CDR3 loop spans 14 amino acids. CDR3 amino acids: CASSVWGNQETQYF. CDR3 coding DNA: TGTGCCAGCAGCGTTTGGGGAAACCAAGAGACCCAGTACTTC.

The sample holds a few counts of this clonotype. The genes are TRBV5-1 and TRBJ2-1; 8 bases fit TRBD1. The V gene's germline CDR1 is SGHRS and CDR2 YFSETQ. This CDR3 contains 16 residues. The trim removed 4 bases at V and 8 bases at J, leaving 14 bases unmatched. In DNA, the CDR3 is TGCGCCAGCAGCCCTGGACAGGGCCCAGGTATTGATGAGCAGTTCTTC. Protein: CASSPGQGPGIDEQFF.

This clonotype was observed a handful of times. The DNA for the CDR3 is TGTGCCAGCAAACGAACAGGGTCTATAGCCAAAAACATTCAGTACTTC. Encoded protein: CASKRTGSIAKNIQYF. The genes are TRBV12-3 or TRBV12-4 and TRBJ2-4; maybe TRBD1 (6 bases). This CDR3 region has 16 residues. V gave up 7 bases and J gave up 0 bases, with 16 bases separating them.

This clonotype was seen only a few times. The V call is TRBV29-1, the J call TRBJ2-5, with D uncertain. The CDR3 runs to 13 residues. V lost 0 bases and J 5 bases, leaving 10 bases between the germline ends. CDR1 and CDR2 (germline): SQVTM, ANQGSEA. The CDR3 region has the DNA TGCAGCGTTGAAGATTATACTGACGAGACCCAGTACTTC. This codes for CSVEDYTDETQYF.

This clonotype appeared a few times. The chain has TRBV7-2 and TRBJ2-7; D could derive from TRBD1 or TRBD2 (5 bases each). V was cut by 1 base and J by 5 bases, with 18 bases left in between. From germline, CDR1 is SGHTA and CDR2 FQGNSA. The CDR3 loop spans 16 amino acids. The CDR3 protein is CASSLVGKGRFNEQYF. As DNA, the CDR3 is TGTGCCAGCAGCTTAGTGGGGAAGGGACGTTTCAACGAGCAGTACTTC.

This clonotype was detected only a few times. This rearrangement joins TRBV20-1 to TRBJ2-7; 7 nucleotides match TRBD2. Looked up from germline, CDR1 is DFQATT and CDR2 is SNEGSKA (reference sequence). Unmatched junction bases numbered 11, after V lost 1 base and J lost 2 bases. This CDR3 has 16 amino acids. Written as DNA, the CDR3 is TGCAGTGCTAGAGTGGCAGAGCGGGAAGGGACCTACGAGCAGTACTTC. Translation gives CSARVAEREGTYEQYF.

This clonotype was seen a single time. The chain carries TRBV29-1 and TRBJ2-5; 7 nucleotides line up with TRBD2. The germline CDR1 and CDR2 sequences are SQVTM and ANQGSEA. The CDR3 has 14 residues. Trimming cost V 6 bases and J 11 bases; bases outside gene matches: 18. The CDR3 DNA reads TGCAGCGTCGCCAGGTGGGGGGACTACAATAAGCAGTACTTC. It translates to CSVARWGDYNKQYF.

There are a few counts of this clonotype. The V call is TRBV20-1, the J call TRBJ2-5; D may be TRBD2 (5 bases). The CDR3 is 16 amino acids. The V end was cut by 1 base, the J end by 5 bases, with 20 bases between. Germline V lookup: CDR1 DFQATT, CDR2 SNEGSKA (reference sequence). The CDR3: CSARGSVADTGETQYF. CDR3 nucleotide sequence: TGCAGTGCTAGAGGCAGTGTGGCTGACACGGGGGAGACCCAGTACTTC.

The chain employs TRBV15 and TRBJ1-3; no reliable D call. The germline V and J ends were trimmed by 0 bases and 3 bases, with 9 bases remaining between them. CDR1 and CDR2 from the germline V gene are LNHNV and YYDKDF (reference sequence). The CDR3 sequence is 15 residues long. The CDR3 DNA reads TGTGCCACCAGCAGAGATTATGGCAATGGAAACACCATATATTTT. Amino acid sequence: CATSRDYGNGNTIYF.

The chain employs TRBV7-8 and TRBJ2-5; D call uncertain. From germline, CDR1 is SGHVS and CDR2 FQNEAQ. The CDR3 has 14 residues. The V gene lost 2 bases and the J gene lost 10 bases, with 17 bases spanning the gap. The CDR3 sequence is CASSLLPASRDQYF. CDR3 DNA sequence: TGTGCCAGCAGCTTATTGCCTGCCTCAAGGGACCAGTACTTC.

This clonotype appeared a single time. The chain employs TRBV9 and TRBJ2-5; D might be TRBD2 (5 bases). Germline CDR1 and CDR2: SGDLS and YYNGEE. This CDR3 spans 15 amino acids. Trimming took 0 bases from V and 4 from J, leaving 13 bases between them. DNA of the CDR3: TGTGCCAGCAGCGTAGAGGGAAGAGGGAGAGAGACCCAGTACTTC. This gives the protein CASSVEGRGRETQYF.

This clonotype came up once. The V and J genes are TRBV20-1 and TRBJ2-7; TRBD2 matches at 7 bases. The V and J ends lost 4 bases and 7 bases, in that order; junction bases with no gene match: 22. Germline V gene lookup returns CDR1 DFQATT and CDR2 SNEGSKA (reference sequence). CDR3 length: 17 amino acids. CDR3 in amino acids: CSAIEGLAGTYYNEQYF. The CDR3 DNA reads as TGCAGTGCTATAGAGGGTTTAGCGGGCACCTACTACAATGAGCAGTACTTC.